The TCR beta chain under discussion was sequenced for a study of blood T cells in healthy people across ages. Overall study findings and caveats: Researchers said unsorted PBMCs prevented a conclusive naive versus antigen-experienced comparison. Estimates drawn from one million T cells were deemed to understate diversity. Donors of long life had a larger count of naive CD4+ cells and greater diversity than aged donors.

As concerns this clonotype: The antigen is unknown.

Per the germline V gene, CDR1 is MDHEN and CDR2 is SYDVKM. The CDR3 loop spans 15 amino acids. A second PCR, run for about 7 to 11 cycles, used a sample-barcoded 5' primer plus a J-beta primer mix. A template-switch adaptor that had 12 random nucleotides put a tag on each cDNA molecule. TCRdb re-called the 5' RACE reads through MiXCR, storing one row per CDR3 protein. The sample lists about 1.8 million distinct CDR3 sequences; around half were seen once. V gene TRBV28 combines with J gene TRBJ2-1; a possible D gene is TRBD1 (5 bases). The better agreement between TRBJ2-7 and the DNA end casts doubt on the J call. The sequencing sample was made of blood. The TCR originated in a woman in her forties in good health. The CDR3: CASSPDSGLYNEQYF. For the CDR3, the DNA is TGTGCCAGCAGTCCAGACAGTGGCCTCTACAATGAGCAGTACTTC.